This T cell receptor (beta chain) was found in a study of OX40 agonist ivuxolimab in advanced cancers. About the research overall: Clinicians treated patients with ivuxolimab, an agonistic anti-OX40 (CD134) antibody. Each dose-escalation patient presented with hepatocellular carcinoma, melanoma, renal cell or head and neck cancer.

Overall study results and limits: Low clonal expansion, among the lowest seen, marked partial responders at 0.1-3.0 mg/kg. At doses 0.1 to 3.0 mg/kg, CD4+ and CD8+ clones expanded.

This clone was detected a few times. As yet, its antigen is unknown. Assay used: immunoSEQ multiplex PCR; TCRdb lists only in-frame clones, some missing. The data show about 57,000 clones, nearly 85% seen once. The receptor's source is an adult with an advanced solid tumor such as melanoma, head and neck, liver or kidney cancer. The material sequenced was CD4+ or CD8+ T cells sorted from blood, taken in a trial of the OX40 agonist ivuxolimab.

The CDR3 DNA follows: TGTGCCAGCAGTCCCGGGAAGCGGGAGGTCTCAGATACGCAGTATTTT. Protein product: CASSPGKREVSDTQYF. The gene calls are TRBV11-3 and TRBJ2-3, with 9 nucleotides matching TRBD2. The CDR3 consists of 16 residues. CDR1 is SGHNT and CDR2 is YENEEA in the germline V gene. After removal of 6 bases from V and 4 bases from J, the junction contained 11 bases not matched to a gene.